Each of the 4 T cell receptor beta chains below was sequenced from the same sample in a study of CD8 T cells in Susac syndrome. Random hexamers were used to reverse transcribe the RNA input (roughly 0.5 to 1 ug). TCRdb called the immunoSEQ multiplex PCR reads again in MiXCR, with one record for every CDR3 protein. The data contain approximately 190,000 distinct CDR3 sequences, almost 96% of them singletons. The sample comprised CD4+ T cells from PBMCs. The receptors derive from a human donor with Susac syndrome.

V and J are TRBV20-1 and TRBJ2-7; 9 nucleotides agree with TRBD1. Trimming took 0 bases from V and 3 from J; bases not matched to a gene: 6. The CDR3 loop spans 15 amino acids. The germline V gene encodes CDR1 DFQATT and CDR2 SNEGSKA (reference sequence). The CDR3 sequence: CSARDGGTGRYEQYF. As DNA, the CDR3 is TGCAGTGCTAGAGATGGGGGGACAGGGCGCTACGAGCAGTACTTC.

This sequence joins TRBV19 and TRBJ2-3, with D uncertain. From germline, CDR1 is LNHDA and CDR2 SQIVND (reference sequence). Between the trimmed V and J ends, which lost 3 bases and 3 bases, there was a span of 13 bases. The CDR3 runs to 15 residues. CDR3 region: CASSMGSQGTDTQYF. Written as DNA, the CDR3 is TGTGCCAGTAGTATGGGCAGCCAAGGGACAGATACGCAGTATTTT.

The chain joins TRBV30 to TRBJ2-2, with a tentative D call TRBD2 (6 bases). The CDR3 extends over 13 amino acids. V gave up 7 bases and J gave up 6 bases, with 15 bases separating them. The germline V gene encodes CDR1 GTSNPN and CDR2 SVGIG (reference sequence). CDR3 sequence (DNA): TGTGCCTCTTCTCGGGGGATAGCCGGGGAGCTGTTTTTT. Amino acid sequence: CASSRGIAGELFF.

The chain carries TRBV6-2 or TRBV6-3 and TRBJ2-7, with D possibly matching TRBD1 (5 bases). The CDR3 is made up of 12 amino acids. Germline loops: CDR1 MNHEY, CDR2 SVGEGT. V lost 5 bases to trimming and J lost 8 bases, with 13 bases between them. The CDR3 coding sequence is TGTGCCAGCAGTCCAGGGATTACTAAGCAGTACTTC. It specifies CASSPGITKQYF.